Presented here are 2 T cell receptor beta chains from one specimen sequenced in a study of tumor and adjacent non-tumor tissue in lung cancer. Three rounds of nested PCR, following a modified ARM-PCR protocol, produced the TCRbeta library. Each CDR3 protein gets one entry after TCRdb re-called the multiplex PCR reads with MiXCR. This table holds some 120,000 distinct CDR3 sequences, approximately 66% found once. The template was RNA from unsorted bulk tissue. Sample: lung tumor tissue. The receptors shown here come from a man aged 25 to 40 with non-small cell lung cancer.

On this clonotype itself: Given a much more abundant clone one base away, this may be a read error. The V call is TRBV6-2 or TRBV6-3, the J call TRBJ2-7, with a possible D match to TRBD1 (6 bases). Germline loops: CDR1 MNHEY, CDR2 SVGEGT. This CDR3 is 14 amino acids long. DNA for the CDR3: TGTACCAGCAGCGATCGGACAGCACCCTACGAGCAGTACTTC. As protein: CTSSDRTAPYEQYF.

Notes on this clonotype: At one end the junction does not follow the germline gene, possibly because of a read error. In DNA form, the CDR3 reads TGTACCAGCAACCCCTCCCGGAGTCAAGAGACCCAGTACTTC. Its translation: CTSNPSRSQETQYF. The rearrangement joins TRBV6-6 to TRBJ2-5; D remains ambiguous. CDR3 length equals 14 residues. CDR1 is MNHNY and CDR2 is SVGAGI in the germline V gene (reference sequence).